This T cell receptor beta chain was sequenced in a study of blood T cell repertoires in COVID-19. This clone was recorded once. Assay used: immunoSEQ multiplex PCR; TCRdb lists only in-frame clones, some missing. The table records approximately 170,000 clones, around four fifths of them present only once. The germline V gene has CDR1 MDHEN and CDR2 SYDVKM. V was clipped by 6 bases and J by 7 bases, with 19 bases between them. This CDR3 has 14 residues. Enrolled through a virtual design, the participants were between roughly 18 and 100 years of age and came from 24 US areas. Assignments of participants to cohorts depended upon their own reported clinical history. Before being deemed recovered, Cohort 3 donors had two negative PCRs, clearance, or symptom resolution.

The TCR was taken from a woman between 45 and 60 years old who had recovered from COVID-19. V and J are TRBV28 and TRBJ2-7; a weak D match, TRBD2 (5 bases). Sequencing was performed on PBMCs or T cells enriched from blood (not recorded which). CDR3 sequence reads: CASSQPGLSREQYF. The CDR3 DNA reads as TGTGCCAGCAGCCAACCCGGACTTTCCAGGGAGCAGTACTTC. Supplemented by reference TRBV28 and TRBJ2-7, the full variable domain reads DVKVTQSSRYLVKRTGEKVFLECVQDMDHENMFWYRQDPGLGLRLIYFSYDVKMKEKGDIPEGYSVSREKKERFSLILESASTNQTSMYLCASSQPGLSREQYFGPGTRLTVT.